This T cell receptor (beta chain) derives from a study of blood T cell repertoires in COVID-19. Study-level background: The United States, Italy and Spain provided the acute and convalescent COVID-19 samples. T cells, B-cell-depleted T cells, or PBMCs supplied cDNA or gDNA.

Authors' analysis steps: Estimates of nucleated cell counts were drawn from the amplification of reference gene primers. TCRdb's table, derived via immunoSEQ multiplex PCR, lists solely in-frame clones and lacks some. That table is the source of V, J and clone size, and D and trimming were worked out from the DNA. The sample shows 350,000 to 450,000 clones, roughly 90% of them seen only once. CDR1 and CDR2 from the germline V gene are MNHNY and SVGAGI (reference sequence). V gave up 8 bases and J gave up 6 bases, with 9 bases separating them. The CDR3 consists of 11 residues. The sequence was obtained from a man between 35 and 55 years old with acute or convalescent COVID-19. The chain is built from TRBV6-6 and TRBJ2-3; D not resolved. What was sequenced was peripheral blood. The CDR3 here is CASVNADTQYF. The CDR3 DNA reads TGTGCCAGCGTAAACGCGGATACGCAGTATTTT.